This T cell receptor beta chain was sequenced in a study of a mutant IDH1 vaccine in newly diagnosed glioma. CDR1 is SGHRS, CDR2 YFSETQ, per germline. CDR3 length: 14 residues. Trimming pared 4 bases from V and 2 bases from J, leaving 11 bases between. The time point: week 35, safety follow-up. Vaccination used 300 ug of mutant IDH1 20-mer peptide per dose, with topical imiquimod. There were new WHO grade 3 or 4 astrocytomas in the donors, and these were IDH1-mutant and ATRX-lost. Only in-frame clones appear in the TCRdb table, and some are missing; sequencing was by immunoSEQ multiplex PCR. The profile shows about 46,000 clones, around 92% of them singletons. Turning to this clone: No antigen is known for it.

The sequenced sample was PBMCs, obtained from a glioma patient whose treatment included an IDH1 peptide vaccine. The sequence derives from a man aged 50-59 years with glioma. This rearrangement joins TRBV5-1 to TRBJ2-3; no reliable D call. The chain's CDR3 is CASSPRSFTDTQYF. The CDR3 DNA reads TGCGCCAGCAGCCCCAGGTCGTTCACAGATACGCAGTATTTT.